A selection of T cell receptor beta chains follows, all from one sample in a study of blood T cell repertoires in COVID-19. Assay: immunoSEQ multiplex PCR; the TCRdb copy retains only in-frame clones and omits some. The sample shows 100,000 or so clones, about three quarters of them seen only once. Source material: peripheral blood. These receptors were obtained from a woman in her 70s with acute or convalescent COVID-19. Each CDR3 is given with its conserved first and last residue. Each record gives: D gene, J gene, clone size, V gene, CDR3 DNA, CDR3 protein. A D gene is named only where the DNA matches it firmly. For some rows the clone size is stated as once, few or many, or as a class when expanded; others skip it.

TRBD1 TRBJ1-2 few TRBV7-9 TGTGCCAGCAACGACGCAGGGGGGAAAAATGGCTACACCTTC CASNDAGGKNGYTF
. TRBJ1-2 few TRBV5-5 TGTGCCAGCAGCTTGGGGGTGAGGGGACAATACACCTTC CASSLGVRGQYTF
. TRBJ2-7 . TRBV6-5 TGTGCCAGCAGTCCCGGAAGTTCGAGGGAGCAGTACTTC CASSPGSSREQYF
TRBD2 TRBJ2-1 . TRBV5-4 TGTGCCAGCAGCTTGGGGAGCGGGAGCTCCTACAATGAGCAGTTCTTC CASSLGSGSSYNEQFF
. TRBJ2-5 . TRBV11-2 TGTGCCAGCCGACGGGGGGCAGAGACCCAGTACTTC CASRRGAETQYF
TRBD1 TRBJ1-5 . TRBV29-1 TGCAGCGTGGTACAGGGGAATGGTCAGCCCCAGCATTTT CSVVQGNGQPQHF
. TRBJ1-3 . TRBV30 TGTGCCTGGAGCGCTGGCCGAAGCTCTGGAAACACCATATATTTT CAWSAGRSSGNTIYF
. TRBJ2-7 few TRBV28 TGTGCCAGCAGTTTTCAGGGGGGCGCCTACGAGCAGTACTTC CASSFQGGAYEQYF
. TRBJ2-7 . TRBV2 TGTGCCAGCAGTGAAGGGGCGGGGGCCCCGGTTGAGCAGTACTTC CASSEGAGAPVEQYF
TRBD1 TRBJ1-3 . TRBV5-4 TGTGCCAGCAGCTCGGGACAGTACTCTGGAAACACCATATATTTT CASSSGQYSGNTIYF
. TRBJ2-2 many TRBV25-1 TGTGCCAGCAGTGAATATACGGGCAGGGGCAACACCGGGGAGCTGTTTTTT CASSEYTGRGNTGELFF
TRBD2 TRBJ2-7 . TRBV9 TGTGCCAGCAGCCTTAGCGGGGACCTCTCCTACGAGCAGTACTTC CASSLSGDLSYEQYF
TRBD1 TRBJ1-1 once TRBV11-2 TGTGCCAGCAGCCCCTTCCCCAGGGGGTCGGGGATGAACACTGAAGCTTTCTTT CASSPFPRGSGMNTEAFF
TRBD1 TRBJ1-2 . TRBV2 TGTGCCAGCAGTTACAGGGGGCGAGTTGGCTACACCTTC CASSYRGRVGYTF
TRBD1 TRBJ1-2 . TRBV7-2 TGTGCCAGCAGCAACCGGGACAGGGCTGGCTACACCTTC CASSNRDRAGYTF
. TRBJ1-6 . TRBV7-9 TGTGCCAGCAGCCGGGACACGTATAATTCACCCCTCCACTTT CASSRDTYNSPLHF
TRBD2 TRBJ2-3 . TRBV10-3 TGTGCCATCAGGAGTAGCGGGGCTCCAGCAGATACGCAGTATTTT CAIRSSGAPADTQYF
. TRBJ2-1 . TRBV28 TGTGCCAGCAGTTTATTCGTCCGGGTATGGGCGGGCGCGACCAATGAGCAGTTCTTC CASSLFVRVWAGATNEQFF
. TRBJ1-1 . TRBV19 TGTGCCACCTCATCACAGGCCCCTGAAGCTTTCTTT CATSSQAPEAFF
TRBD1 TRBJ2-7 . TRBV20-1 TGCAGTGCTGAAAGGGGGCAGGAGCAGTACTTC CSAERGQEQYF
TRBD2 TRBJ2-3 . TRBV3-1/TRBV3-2 TGTGCCAGCAGCCCTTGGGGGCGGGGGGGTAGTTCACGAAACACAGATACGCAGTATTTT CASSPWGRGGSSRNTDTQYF
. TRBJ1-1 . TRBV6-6 TGTGCCAGCAGCCTTCGCCAGGAGAACACTGAAGCTTTCTTT CASSLRQENTEAFF
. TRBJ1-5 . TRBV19 TGTGCCAGTAGTAGGGAGCCCCAGCCCCAGCATTTT CASSREPQPQHF
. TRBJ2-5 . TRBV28 TGTGCCAGCACTCTAATTTCGGAGACCCAGTACTTC CASTLISETQYF
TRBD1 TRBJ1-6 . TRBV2 TGTGCCAGCAGGATAAAAGGGGGCTCCCAGAATTCACCCCTCCACTTT CASRIKGGSQNSPLHF
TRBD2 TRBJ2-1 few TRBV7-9 TGTGCCAGCAGCTTAAGCGGGGGGGGCTCCTACAATGAGCAGTTCTTC CASSLSGGGSYNEQFF